The 19 T cell receptor beta chains below were found in one sample sequenced in a study of post-analysis software for immune sequencing data. Findings and caveats of the study: Patients had higher frequencies than controls of about five TRBV segments, including TRBV5-6, TRBV5-1 and TRBV20-1.

No antigens are known for them. The authors incorporated unique molecular identifiers into the TCR beta cDNA libraries. TCRdb recomputed calls from the PCR reads with MiXCR, one row per CDR3 protein. This table holds fewer than 850,000 distinct CDR3 sequences, about 32% found once. The sequenced sample consisted of blood. These TCRs come from a girl aged 5-17 years with multiple sclerosis.

V is TRBV10-3 and J is TRBJ2-2; D is undetermined. CDR1 is ENHRY and CDR2 is SYGVKD in the germline V gene. The ends were cut back, 7 bases at V and 1 base at J, with 19 bases in the middle. CDR3 size: 17 residues. The CDR3 DNA reads TGTGCCATCACTGCGGCACAGCCCGAAAGGAACACCGGGGAGCTGTTTTTT. Protein product: CAITAAQPERNTGELFF.

This clonotype was counted a few times. CDR3 amino acids: CSARTGGPEAFF. The CDR3 DNA follows: TGCAGTGCTAGGACAGGGGGTCCTGAAGCTTTCTTT. The chain carries TRBV20-1 and TRBJ1-1; 9 nucleotides match TRBD1. This CDR3 has 12 residues. With 3 bases clipped from V and 6 bases from J, the junction kept 2 bases outside the gene matches. Germline CDR1 DFQATT, CDR2 SNEGSKA (reference sequence).

For this clonotype: Just one base apart from a much larger clone, this may be a read error. The chain has TRBV7-2 and TRBJ2-7; 11 positions agree with TRBD2. Germline assignment: CDR1 SGHTA and CDR2 FQGNSA. This CDR3 has 15 amino acids. With V trimmed by 5 bases and J by 6 bases, 9 bases remained unmatched. DNA of the CDR3: TGTGCCAGCAGCCTCGGCGAGACTAGCGGGATCGAGCAGTACTTC. Encoded protein: CASSLGETSGIEQYF.

The chain recombines TRBV20-1 with TRBJ2-1, with 10 bases fitting TRBD2. The V gene's germline CDR1 is DFQATT and CDR2 SNEGSKA (reference sequence). The CDR3 sequence is 13 residues long. V dropped 5 bases and J dropped 12; count of bases not matched to a gene: 10. As DNA, the CDR3 is TGCAGTGCTCCCCACTCGCGACTAGCGGGGCAGTTCTTC. Amino acids: CSAPHSRLAGQFF.

The chain links TRBV14 to TRBJ1-1, with TRBD1 as a possible D gene (6 bases). Trimming removed 4 bases from V and 4 bases from J, with 16 bases in between. CDR1 SGHDN and CDR2 FVKESK come from the germline V gene. CDR3 size: 15 residues. The CDR3 bases are TGTGCCAGCAGCCCCTCCGGGGGGCGCGTCACTGAAGCTTTCTTT. It is translated as CASSPSGGRVTEAFF.

The chain is built from TRBV5-6 and TRBJ2-1, with D uncertain. Between the trimmed V and J ends, which lost 6 bases and 0 bases, there was a span of 13 bases. Per germline, CDR1 SGHDT and CDR2 YYEEEE. The CDR3 runs 15 residues. CDR3 nucleotide sequence: TGTGCCAGCAACCCAGACCCGAGCTCCTACAATGAGCAGTTCTTC. Its translation is CASNPDPSSYNEQFF.

This clonotype was counted many times. This CDR3 is CASTLAETYEQYF. DNA for the CDR3: TGTGCCAGCACCCTGGCGGAGACCTACGAGCAGTACTTC. The chain is built from TRBV6-5 and TRBJ2-7; D remains ambiguous. The CDR3 consists of 13 residues. Germline V lookup: CDR1 MNHEY, CDR2 SVGAGI. V lost 7 bases to trimming and J lost 2 bases, with 12 bases between them.

This clonotype was seen at least ten times. The chain links TRBV29-1 to TRBJ2-1; D ambiguous. From germline, CDR1 is SQVTM and CDR2 ANQGSEA. The CDR3 has 13 amino acids. The V and J ends lost 7 bases and 0 bases respectively, with 10 bases between them. The CDR3 DNA reads as TGCAGCGGGACGACATACTCCTACAATGAGCAGTTCTTC. Protein sequence: CSGTTYSYNEQFF.

This chain links TRBV4-2 with TRBJ1-4; D not resolved. Germline loops: CDR1 LGHNA, CDR2 YNFKEQ. V gave up 4 bases and J gave up 6 bases, with 9 bases separating them. The CDR3 spans 13 residues. The CDR3 region has the DNA TGTGCCAGCAGCCCGGGCCAACATGAAAAACTGTTTTTT. As protein: CASSPGQHEKLFF.

Comments on this clonotype: The missing conserved phenylalanine or tryptophan at the end of this CDR3 makes a read error likely. The genes are TRBV12-3 or TRBV12-4 and TRBJ1-1; no definite D call. V shed 3 bases and J shed 1 base, with 9 bases lying between them. This CDR3 has 14 residues. The CDR3 nucleotides read TGTGCCAGCAGTTTCGTCTTCGGGAACACTGAAGCTTTCTGT. This codes for CASSFVFGNTEAFC.

The V and J genes are TRBV27 and TRBJ1-1; D not certain. CDR3 size: 15 residues. Germline values: CDR1 MNHEY, CDR2 SMNVEV (reference sequence). V lost 5 bases and J lost 0, with 13 bases in between. The CDR3 DNA sequence: TGTGCCAGCAGTCCGGGCCCCGGGATGAACACTGAAGCTTTCTTT. This encodes CASSPGPGMNTEAFF.

This clonotype was seen a few times. The rearrangement links TRBV15 to TRBJ2-6; D is perhaps TRBD2 (6 bases). Per the germline V gene, CDR1 is LNHNV and CDR2 is YYDKDF (reference sequence). The CDR3 contains 17 residues. The germline V and J ends were trimmed by 0 bases and 4 bases, with 13 bases remaining between them. CDR3 region: CATSRDPSGPGANVLTF. For the CDR3, the DNA is TGTGCCACCAGCAGAGACCCAAGCGGGCCCGGGGCCAACGTCCTGACTTTC. The whole variable domain, remainder taken from reference TRBV15 and TRBJ2-6, is DAMVIQNPRYQVTQFGKPVTLSCSQTLNHNVMYWYQQKSSQAPKLLFHYYDKDFNNEADTPDNFQSRRPNTSFCFLDIRSPGLGDTAMYLCATSRDPSGPGANVLTFGAGSRLTVL.

This chain connects TRBV27 to TRBJ2-4; 12 nucleotides line up with TRBD2. The CDR3 consists of 15 residues. J lost 8 bases, V lost 5 bases, and 7 bases had no gene match. Germline-derived CDR1 and CDR2 are MNHEY and SMNVEV (reference sequence). The CDR3 loop is CASSRLAGVVDIQYF. Written as DNA, the CDR3 is TGTGCCAGCAGTCGACTAGCGGGGGTGGTGGACATTCAGTACTTC.

The chain employs TRBV7-2 and TRBJ2-3; no clear D gene. V lost 5 bases and J lost 7, with 7 bases in between. The germline V gene encodes CDR1 SGHTA and CDR2 FQGNSA. This CDR3 region has 11 residues. In DNA, the CDR3 is TGTGCCAGCAGCGGCCCGTATACGCAGTATTTT. Its protein product is CASSGPYTQYF.

At least ten counts were recorded for this clonotype. The chain combines TRBV29-1 with TRBJ2-1; perhaps TRBD1 as D (6 bases). Trimming left V 6 bases short and J 5 bases short, with 11 bases between. CDR3 size: 12 residues. The germline V gene has CDR1 SQVTM and CDR2 ANQGSEA. CDR3 region: CSVVRGDNEQFF. The CDR3 coding sequence is TGCAGCGTCGTCAGGGGAGACAATGAGCAGTTCTTC.

This clonotype has just a few counts. In DNA form, the CDR3 reads TGTGCCAGCAGCACTCGGACAGGGTCGGCAGATACGCAGTATTTT. Amino acid sequence: CASSTRTGSADTQYF. This chain uses TRBV7-8 with TRBJ2-3; 8 nucleotides align to TRBD1. Germline assignment: CDR1 SGHVS and CDR2 FQNEAQ. With V trimmed by 5 bases and J by 4 bases, 8 bases remained unmatched. This CDR3 is built from 15 residues.

This chain connects TRBV29-1 to TRBJ2-3; 8 positions match TRBD1. J lost 2 bases, V lost 5 bases, and 12 bases had no gene match. The CDR3 is 16 amino acids. Germline-derived CDR1 and CDR2 are SQVTM and ANQGSEA. CDR3 DNA sequence: TGCAGCGTTTCCCCCGGACAGGGCAGGGCCACAGATACGCAGTATTTT. Protein: CSVSPGQGRATDTQYF.

This clonotype was counted once. Since a much larger clone is just one base distant, this may be a read error. The V and J genes are TRBV9 and TRBJ2-1; 7 nucleotides agree with TRBD1. The J call is uncertain, as TRBJ2-7 better fits the DNA end. This CDR3 has 15 residues. Germline CDR1 is SGDLS and CDR2 is YYNGEE. The CDR3 coding sequence is TGTGCCAGCAGCGTGGGGACAGTAACCTACAATGAGCAGTACTTC. As protein: CASSVGTVTYNEQYF.

In regard to this clonotype: The junction departs from germline at one end; a sequencing error may be responsible. This chain uses TRBV28 with TRBJ2-6, with TRBD1 identical over 7 bases. Germline-derived CDR1 and CDR2 are MDHEN and SYDVKM. The CDR3 loop spans 15 amino acids. CDR3 region: CASSSTTGTAYVLTF. DNA for the CDR3: TGTGCCAGCAGCTCTACGACAGGGACGGCCTACGTCCTGACTTTC.